This T cell receptor beta chain emerged from a study of shared clonotypes between healthy human individuals. Study background: Each donor had three CD4 naive, three CD4 memory, two CD8 naive and one CD8 memory plate. Study-level results: Generally, estimated richness proved larger in naive subsets than it did in memory subsets.

The CDR3 extends over 13 amino acids. CDR1 SGHRS and CDR2 YFSETQ come from the germline V gene. V was pared by 0 bases and J by 11 bases, with 14 bases between. Measured with immunoSEQ multiplex PCR; TCRdb has only the in-frame clones, and not every one. The data show around 700,000 clones, 55% to 75% seen once. This clone was counted a few times. Its antigen remains unidentified. Within the sample, other DNA sequences also encode this same CDR3. The receptor's source is a woman aged 25 to 39 in good health. Sequenced input: memory CD4+ T cells sorted from blood. Subset indicated: CD45RA-negative fraction. The V gene is TRBV5-1, the J gene TRBJ1-1; no firm D call. The CDR3 DNA reads TGCGCCAGCAGCTTGGAGGGAGGGCTGGAGGCTTTCTTT. As protein: CASSLEGGLEAFF.